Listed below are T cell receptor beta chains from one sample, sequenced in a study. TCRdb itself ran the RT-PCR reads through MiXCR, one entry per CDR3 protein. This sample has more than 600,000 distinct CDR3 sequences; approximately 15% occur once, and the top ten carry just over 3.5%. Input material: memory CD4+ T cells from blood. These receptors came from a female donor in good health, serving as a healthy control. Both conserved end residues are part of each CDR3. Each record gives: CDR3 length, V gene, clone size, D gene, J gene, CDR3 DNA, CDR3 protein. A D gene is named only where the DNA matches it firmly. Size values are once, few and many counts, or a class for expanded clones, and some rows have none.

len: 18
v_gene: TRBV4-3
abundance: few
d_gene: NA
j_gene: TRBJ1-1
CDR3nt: TGCGCCAGCAGCCAAGATCCCTCTTCGGGATGGTTGAACACTGAAGCTTTCTTT
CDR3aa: CASSQDPSSGWLNTEAFF

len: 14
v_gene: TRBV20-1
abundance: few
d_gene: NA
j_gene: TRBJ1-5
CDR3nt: TGCAGTGCCACTAGAGGGGCGGACAATCAGCCCCAGCATTTT
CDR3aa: CSATRGADNQPQHF

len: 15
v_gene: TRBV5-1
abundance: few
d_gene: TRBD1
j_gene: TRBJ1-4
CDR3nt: TGCGCCAGCAGCATCCGGGACAGGGGTAATGAAAAACTGTTTTTT
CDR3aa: CASSIRDRGNEKLFF

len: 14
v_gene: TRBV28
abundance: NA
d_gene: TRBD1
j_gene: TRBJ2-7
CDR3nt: TGTGCCAGCATCGGACAGGTATTGTCCTACGAGCAGTACTTC
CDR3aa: CASIGQVLSYEQYF

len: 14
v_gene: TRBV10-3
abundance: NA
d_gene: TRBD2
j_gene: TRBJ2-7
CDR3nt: TGTGCCATCAGCGGGACTAGCGGGAGCAACGAGCAGTACTTC
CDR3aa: CAISGTSGSNEQYF

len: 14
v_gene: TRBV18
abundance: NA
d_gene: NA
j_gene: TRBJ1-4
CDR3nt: TGTGCCAGCTCACCGACAGGCTCTAATGAAAAACTGTTTTTT
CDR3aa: CASSPTGSNEKLFF

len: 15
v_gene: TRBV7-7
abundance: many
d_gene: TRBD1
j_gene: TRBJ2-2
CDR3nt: TGTGCCAGCAGCTTAACAGGGGACGGCACCGGGGAGCTGTTTTTT
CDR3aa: CASSLTGDGTGELFF

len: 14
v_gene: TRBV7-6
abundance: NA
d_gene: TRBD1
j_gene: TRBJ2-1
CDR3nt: TGTGCCAGCAGCTTAGGCCACAGGGGGGATGAGCAGTTCTTC
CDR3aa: CASSLGHRGDEQFF

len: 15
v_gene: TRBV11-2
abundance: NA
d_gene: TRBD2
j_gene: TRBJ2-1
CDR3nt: TGTGCCAGCAGCCCAAGCGGGAGTGCCTACAATGAGCAGTTCTTC
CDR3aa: CASSPSGSAYNEQFF

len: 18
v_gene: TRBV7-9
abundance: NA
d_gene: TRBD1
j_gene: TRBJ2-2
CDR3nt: TGTGCCAGCAGATCGGGACAGGGTTTTTTCGCGAACACCGGGGAGCTGTTTTTT
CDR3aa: CASRSGQGFFANTGELFF